What follows describes a single T cell receptor (beta chain). Per the authors' pipeline: Using reference gene primer amplification, nucleated cell counts were estimated. Method: immunoSEQ multiplex PCR; TCRdb's copy keeps in-frame clones and lacks some. Clone size and the V and J calls come from that table; the DNA yielded D and trimming. The table lists a few hundred thousand clones, roughly 80% of them singletons. These data belong to a study of blood T cell repertoires in COVID-19. Seattle researchers signed up patients amid active infection and tracked them longitudinally. The sample consisted of peripheral blood. The TCR sequence derives from a woman aged 70 to 79 with COVID-19, enrolled during active disease.

The DNA of the CDR3 is TGCGCCAGCAGGGTTGGGCCCCAAGAGACCCAGTACTTC. Its translation is CASRVGPQETQYF. The chain combines TRBV5-1 with TRBJ2-5; D unresolved. This CDR3 contains 13 residues. The V end lost 5 bases, the J end lost 1 base, and 9 bases lay between the germline ends. The germline CDR1 and CDR2 sequences are SGHRS and YFSETQ.